Presented here are 28 T cell receptor beta chains from one specimen sequenced in a study of shared clonotypes between healthy human individuals. TCRdb's copy holds only in-frame clones and misses some; the assay was immunoSEQ multiplex PCR. The sample records roughly 2.6 million clones, approximately 90% being singletons. Material: naive CD4+ T cells sorted from blood. The subset: CD45RA+ positively selected. These receptors all come from a man aged 18 to 35 in good health.

The chain has TRBV5-5 and TRBJ2-3; 8 bases map to TRBD1. Looked up from germline, CDR1 is SGHKS and CDR2 is YYEKEE (reference sequence). Unmatched junction bases numbered 8, after V lost 4 bases and J lost 4 bases. There are 15 residues in the CDR3. CDR3: CASSLRDRSADTQYF. The CDR3 bases are TGTGCCAGCAGCCTTAGGGACAGGTCGGCAGATACGCAGTATTTT.

Points on this clone: Other nucleotide sequences from this sample produce the same CDR3. The CDR3 DNA sequence: TGTGCCAGCAGCCCCCCATCCCAAGAGACCCAGTACTTC. This translates into CASSPPSQETQYF. This chain joins TRBV7-2 and TRBJ2-5; D unclear. Germline V gene data show CDR1 as SGHTA and CDR2 as FQGNSA. Trimming pared 5 bases from V and 1 base from J, leaving 8 bases between. The CDR3 covers 13 residues.

This chain uses TRBV29-1 with TRBJ2-5, with 10 bases identical to TRBD2. The V gene end was trimmed by 6 bases and the J gene end by 4 bases; junction bases not matched to a gene: 8. Per germline, CDR1 SQVTM and CDR2 ANQGSEA. This CDR3 spans 14 amino acids. The CDR3 spells CSVNGLAGAETQYF. CDR3 DNA: TGCAGCGTGAATGGGCTAGCGGGAGCAGAGACCCAGTACTTC.

The chain joins TRBV6-4 to TRBJ2-2; tentatively, D is TRBD2 (6 bases). Deletions cut 4 bases from V and 1 base from J, with 10 bases between. Per the germline V gene, CDR1 is MRHNA and CDR2 is SNTAGT. CDR3 length: 15 residues. In DNA form, the CDR3 reads TGTGCCAGCAGTGTCCGAGCGGGGAACACCGGGGAGCTGTTTTTT. As protein: CASSVRAGNTGELFF.

J is TRBJ2-2 and V is TRBV11-1; perhaps TRBD2 as D (6 bases). Germline CDR1 reads SGHAT; CDR2 reads FQDESV (reference sequence). The CDR3 spans 14 residues. V lost 8 bases and J lost 1, with 11 bases in between. This chain's CDR3 is CASPPEGNTGELFF. The CDR3 DNA follows: TGTGCCAGCCCCCCGGAGGGGAACACCGGGGAGCTGTTTTTT. Based on the CDR3 plus reference TRBV11-1 and TRBJ2-2, the full variable domain is EAEVAQSPRYKITEKSQAVAFWCDPISGHATLYWYRQILGQGPELLVQFQDESVVDDSQLPKDRFSAERLKGVDSTLKIQPAELGDSAMYLCASPPEGNTGELFFGEGSRLTVL.

This chain connects TRBV5-1 to TRBJ2-7; 8 bases map to TRBD2. The CDR3 consists of 16 residues. CDR1 is SGHRS and CDR2 is YFSETQ in the germline V gene. V lost 0 bases, J lost 4 bases, and 9 bases stayed unmatched. The CDR3 nucleotides are TGCGCCAGCAGCTTGGCCGGTGCTGGACTAGCTTACGAGCAGTACTTC. It is translated as CASSLAGAGLAYEQYF.

A few counts support this clone. The chain links TRBV28 to TRBJ1-1; unclear D gene. Germline assignment: CDR1 MDHEN and CDR2 SYDVKM. V shed 3 bases and J shed 8 bases, with 10 bases lying between them. The CDR3 covers 12 residues. The chain's CDR3 is CASSFQRAEAFF. The DNA of the CDR3 is TGTGCCAGCAGTTTCCAGAGGGCGGAAGCTTTCTTT.

V is TRBV11-1 and J is TRBJ2-1; 11 nucleotides match TRBD1. The germline V gene has CDR1 SGHAT and CDR2 FQDESV (reference sequence). With V trimmed by 4 bases and J by 5 bases, 4 bases remained unmatched. CDR3 length: 15 amino acids. The CDR3 nucleotides are TGTGCCAGCAGCTCCCGGGACAGGGGGGACAATGAGCAGTTCTTC. Protein product: CASSSRDRGDNEQFF.

The chain is built from TRBV7-8 and TRBJ1-1; D not resolved. The V gene's germline CDR1 is SGHVS and CDR2 FQNEAQ. V was cut by 8 bases and J by 0 bases, with 13 bases left in between. This CDR3 has 14 amino acids. The CDR3 protein is CASGQESMNTEAFF. The CDR3 DNA follows: TGTGCCAGCGGGCAGGAATCCATGAACACTGAAGCTTTCTTT.

This clone was counted a few times. The chain links TRBV10-3 to TRBJ1-4; no clear D. CDR3 length: 15 amino acids. V was pared by 3 bases and J by 7 bases, with 15 bases between. From germline, CDR1 is ENHRY and CDR2 SYGVKD. DNA of the CDR3: TGTGCCATCAGTGACAGACGGTCGGATGGTGAAAAACTGTTTTTT. It is translated as CAISDRRSDGEKLFF.

This chain joins TRBV5-4 and TRBJ1-2; no clear D. The CDR3 is 15 residues long. The germline gives CDR1 SGHNT, CDR2 YYREEE (reference sequence). Deletions cut 1 base from V and 1 base from J, with 11 bases between. The CDR3 DNA follows: TGTGCCAGCAGCTTGAACATTTATTATAACTATGGCTACACCTTC. Protein sequence: CASSLNIYYNYGYTF. Full variable domain (rest looked up from reference TRBV5-4 and TRBJ1-2): ETGVTQSPTHLIKTRGQQVTLRCSSQSGHNTVSWYQQALGQGPQFIFQYYREEENGRGNFPPRFSGLQFPNYSSELNVNALELDDSALYLCASSLNIYYNYGYTFGSGTRLTVV.

The chain is built from TRBV5-1 and TRBJ2-5, with D unclear. Germline V gives CDR1 SGHRS, CDR2 YFSETQ. CDR3 length: 14 amino acids. Trimming took off 1 base at V and 5 bases at J, with 12 bases between the two ends. CDR3 protein: CASSLMGDGETQYF. The CDR3 coding sequence is TGCGCCAGCAGCTTGATGGGCGACGGGGAGACCCAGTACTTC. Complete variable domain (other parts from reference TRBV5-1 and TRBJ2-5): KAGVTQTPRYLIKTRGQQVTLSCSPISGHRSVSWYQQTPGQGLQFLFEYFSETQRNKGNFPGRFSGRQFSNSRSEMNVSTLELGDSALYLCASSLMGDGETQYFGPGTRLLVL.

The chain recombines TRBV7-9 with TRBJ2-5, with D perhaps matching TRBD1 (6 bases). Germline V CDR1 and CDR2: SEHNR, FQNEAQ (reference sequence). CDR3 length: 16 amino acids. With 4 bases removed from V and 5 bases from J, the gap between germline ends came to 20 bases. The CDR3 DNA follows: TGTGCCAGCAGCTCTCAAGGGACACAACCCGCGGAGACCCAGTACTTC. Its translation is CASSSQGTQPAETQYF.

This clone was seen a single time. V gene TRBV6-1 combines with J gene TRBJ2-4, with D unresolved. The CDR3 has 16 amino acids. V lost 0 bases, J lost 4 bases, and 13 bases lay in between. Germline CDR1 and CDR2: MNHNS and SASEGT. The CDR3 region has the DNA TGTGCCAGCAGTGAAGCGCTCCCAGCATGGAAAAACATTCAGTACTTC. Its protein product is CASSEALPAWKNIQYF.

V usage is TRBV10-3 and J usage is TRBJ2-3; 7 bases fit TRBD2. This CDR3 is 16 amino acids long. V dropped 7 bases and J dropped 2; count of bases not matched to a gene: 12. Germline V gene data show CDR1 as ENHRY and CDR2 as SYGVKD. This CDR3 is CAITERLAGPTDTQYF. The CDR3 DNA sequence: TGTGCCATCACCGAGCGGTTAGCGGGCCCCACAGATACGCAGTATTTT.

V gene TRBV19 combines with J gene TRBJ2-7, with D unclear. The V gene lost 7 bases and the J gene lost 1 base, with 17 bases spanning the gap. Looked up from germline, CDR1 is LNHDA and CDR2 is SQIVND (reference sequence). This CDR3 is 15 amino acids long. The DNA for the CDR3 is TGTGCCAGTACCTCCCGGCCCGGCGTTTCCTACGAGCAGTACTTC. Translated, it gives CASTSRPGVSYEQYF. Drawing the rest from reference TRBV19 and TRBJ2-7, the complete variable domain is DGGITQSPKYLFRKEGQNVTLSCEQNLNHDAMYWYRQDPGQGLRLIYYSQIVNDFQKGDIAEGYSVSREKKESFPLTVTSAQKNPTAFYLCASTSRPGVSYEQYFGPGTRLTVT.

The chain carries TRBV5-1 and TRBJ1-1; D may be TRBD1 (5 bases). This CDR3 is built from 15 residues. Trimming removed 4 bases at V and 1 base at J, with 14 bases between. Germline V lookup: CDR1 SGHRS, CDR2 YFSETQ. The chain's CDR3 is CASSPRQKPNTEAFF. The CDR3 coding sequence is TGCGCCAGCAGCCCCCGACAGAAACCGAACACTGAAGCTTTCTTT.

The chain joins TRBV19 to TRBJ1-5, with 8 bases identical to TRBD1. From germline, CDR1 is LNHDA and CDR2 SQIVND (reference sequence). J was trimmed by 5 bases and V by 3 bases; bases with no gene match: 9. CDR3 length equals 16 residues. CDR3 sequence: CASSMPGQVNYQPQHF. In nucleotides, the CDR3 is TGTGCCAGTAGTATGCCGGGACAGGTCAATTATCAGCCCCAGCATTTT.

The chain is built from TRBV18 and TRBJ2-1; D uncertain. This CDR3 contains 15 residues. V was shortened by 0 bases and J by 5 bases, with 11 bases between the two germline ends. CDR1 and CDR2 (germline): KGHSH, LQKENI. The CDR3: CASSPPIGHNNEQFF. The CDR3 DNA follows: TGTGCCAGCTCACCACCGATTGGTCATAACAATGAGCAGTTCTTC.

This clone occurred once. The J gene is TRBJ2-1, the V gene TRBV5-4; 7 bases line up with TRBD1. The germline V gene encodes CDR1 SGHNT and CDR2 YYREEE (reference sequence). This CDR3 region has 13 residues. V was pared by 7 bases and J by 9 bases, with 10 bases of the junction left unmatched. In nucleotides, the CDR3 is TGTGCCAGCTGTAGACAGGGTATGGCTGAGCAGTTCTTC. This encodes CASCRQGMAEQFF.

The rearrangement links TRBV7-2 to TRBJ1-1, with D possibly matching TRBD1 (6 bases). The CDR3 extends over 15 amino acids. The V and J ends lost 1 base and 5 bases respectively, with 14 bases between them. The germline V gene has CDR1 SGHTA and CDR2 FQGNSA. The CDR3: CASSLVLGGGTEAFF. For the CDR3, the DNA is TGTGCCAGCAGCTTAGTTCTGGGAGGGGGAACTGAAGCTTTCTTT.

Concerning this clone: This sample also contains other DNA sequences that code for the same CDR3. This chain links TRBV5-1 with TRBJ1-1, with unresolved D. V shed 4 bases and J shed 1 base, with 8 bases lying between them. There are 13 residues in the CDR3. Germline loops: CDR1 SGHRS, CDR2 YFSETQ. Here the CDR3 DNA reads TGCGCCAGCAGCACTCGAGAGAACACTGAAGCTTTCTTT. Protein sequence: CASSTRENTEAFF.

A note on this clone: Other DNA sequences in the same sample also yield this CDR3. The chain couples TRBV9 to TRBJ2-3; D uncertain. With 0 bases removed from V and 0 bases from J, the gap between germline ends came to 8 bases. CDR1 is SGDLS and CDR2 is YYNGEE in the germline V gene. This CDR3 has 15 residues. CDR3 DNA sequence: TGTGCCAGCAGCGTAGGTGGCGCGAGCACAGATACGCAGTATTTT. This encodes CASSVGGASTDTQYF.

The CDR3 here is CASSLGGLAGPNEQFF. The CDR3 region has the DNA TGCGCCAGCAGCTTGGGGGGACTAGCGGGCCCAAATGAGCAGTTCTTC. The chain employs TRBV5-1 and TRBJ2-1, with 12 bases aligning to TRBD2. The V gene end was trimmed by 0 bases and the J gene end by 7 bases; junction bases not matched to a gene: 5. Germline values: CDR1 SGHRS, CDR2 YFSETQ. The CDR3 runs to 16 residues. The full variable domain, in which reference TRBV5-1 and TRBJ2-1 provide the parts outside the CDR3, is KAGVTQTPRYLIKTRGQQVTLSCSPISGHRSVSWYQQTPGQGLQFLFEYFSETQRNKGNFPGRFSGRQFSNSRSEMNVSTLELGDSALYLCASSLGGLAGPNEQFFGPGTRLTVL.

The chain combines TRBV6-1 with TRBJ2-7; D is undetermined. V dropped 7 bases and J dropped 2 bases, with 15 bases sitting between them. The CDR3 is 14 residues long. Per the germline V gene, CDR1 is MNHNS and CDR2 is SASEGT. CDR3 residues: CASTPAGRTYEQYF. Here the CDR3 DNA reads TGTGCCAGCACCCCCGCAGGTCGTACCTACGAGCAGTACTTC.

This clone was seen a single time. V usage is TRBV5-1 and J usage is TRBJ2-1; 8 positions match TRBD1. CDR3 length: 15 residues. CDR1 is SGHRS and CDR2 is YFSETQ in the germline V gene. V lost 4 bases to trimming and J lost 5 bases; unmatched junction nucleotides: 8. For the CDR3, the DNA is TGCGCCAGCAGCCCAATGCAGGGGGCAAACAATGAGCAGTTCTTC. Translated: CASSPMQGANNEQFF.

The chain recombines TRBV25-1 with TRBJ2-3, with D perhaps TRBD2 (6 bases). The CDR3 runs to 13 residues. Germline V CDR1 and CDR2: MGHDK, SYGVNS. With 4 bases removed from V and 2 bases from J, the gap between germline ends came to 7 bases. The CDR3 here is CASSGRDTDTQYF. As DNA, the CDR3 is TGTGCCAGCAGTGGGCGGGACACAGATACGCAGTATTTT.

This sequence joins TRBV6-1 and TRBJ2-1; D is possibly TRBD1 or TRBD2 (5 bases each). The germline V gene encodes CDR1 MNHNS and CDR2 SASEGT. The CDR3 extends over 16 amino acids. Between the trimmed V and J ends, which lost 2 bases and 0 bases, there was a span of 11 bases. The CDR3 nucleotides read TGTGCCAGCAGTGAACAGGGAGCCCTCTCCTACAATGAGCAGTTCTTC. Its protein is CASSEQGALSYNEQFF.